These T cell receptor beta chains were read from a single sample in a study of identical twins. TCRdb called the 5' RACE reads again in MiXCR, with one record for every CDR3 protein. The sample lists about 890,000 distinct CDR3 sequences, roughly an eighth occurring once. Separately, the same data were catalogued under a study of yellow fever vaccine responses in identical twins.

Sequencing used PBMCs. The receptor set was obtained from a young woman in good health. The CDR3 runs from the conserved cysteine through the conserved F or W. A D gene is named only where the DNA matches it firmly. Some rows have no size entry. The others give once, few or many, or a class for an expanded clone.

J gene: TRBJ1-1
D gene: NA
V gene: TRBV3-1
clone size: many
CDR3 protein: CASSHGSLNTEAFF
CDR3 DNA: TGTGCCAGCAGCCACGGATCCTTGAACACTGAAGCTTTCTTT

J gene: TRBJ2-2
D gene: TRBD2
V gene: TRBV27
clone size: NA
CDR3 protein: CASSPLAGSTGTGELFF
CDR3 DNA: TGTGCCAGCAGTCCTCTAGCGGGGTCTACGGGGACCGGGGAGCTGTTTTTT

J gene: TRBJ2-2
D gene: NA
V gene: TRBV5-1
clone size: many
CDR3 protein: CASSIGNTGELFF
CDR3 DNA: TGCGCCAGCTCAATCGGGAACACCGGGGAGCTGTTTTTT

J gene: TRBJ1-1
D gene: NA
V gene: TRBV7-9
clone size: few
CDR3 protein: CASSLSVPEAFF
CDR3 DNA: TGTGCCAGCAGCTTATCGGTGCCCGAAGCTTTCTTT

J gene: TRBJ2-5
D gene: TRBD1
V gene: TRBV4-2
clone size: few
CDR3 protein: CASSQDRVTQETQYF
CDR3 DNA: TGTGCCAGCAGCCAGGACAGGGTGACCCAAGAGACCCAGTACTTC

J gene: TRBJ2-2
D gene: TRBD2
V gene: TRBV12-3/TRBV12-4
clone size: NA
CDR3 protein: CASSQVGGSFGELFF
CDR3 DNA: TGTGCCAGCAGTCAAGTGGGCGGGAGCTTCGGGGAGCTGTTTTTT

J gene: TRBJ1-2
D gene: NA
V gene: TRBV27
clone size: few
CDR3 protein: CASSLSVGTSNYGYTF
CDR3 DNA: TGTGCCAGCAGTTTATCCGTAGGGACTTCTAACTATGGCTACACCTTC

J gene: TRBJ2-3
D gene: NA
V gene: TRBV6-2/TRBV6-3
clone size: NA
CDR3 protein: CASSYPPVTQYF
CDR3 DNA: TGTGCCAGCAGTTACCCCCCTGTTACGCAGTATTTT

J gene: TRBJ2-2
D gene: NA
V gene: TRBV3-1
clone size: NA
CDR3 protein: CASSQERRTGELFF
CDR3 DNA: TGTGCCAGCAGCCAAGAACGTCGCACCGGGGAGCTGTTTTTT

J gene: TRBJ1-1
D gene: NA
V gene: TRBV6-4
clone size: NA
CDR3 protein: CASPMAEEDTEAFF
CDR3 DNA: TGTGCCAGCCCCATGGCCGAAGAGGACACTGAAGCTTTCTTT

J gene: TRBJ2-7
D gene: TRBD1
V gene: TRBV20-1
clone size: NA
CDR3 protein: CSALGQAYYEQYF
CDR3 DNA: TGCAGTGCCCTGGGACAGGCTTACTACGAGCAGTACTTC

J gene: TRBJ1-5
D gene: TRBD1
V gene: TRBV19
clone size: few
CDR3 protein: CASMGQSNQPQHF
CDR3 DNA: TGTGCCAGTATGGGACAGTCCAATCAGCCCCAGCATTTT

J gene: TRBJ2-3
D gene: NA
V gene: TRBV3-1
clone size: few
CDR3 protein: CATAGLTDTQYF
CDR3 DNA: TGTGCCACAGCGGGTCTCACAGATACGCAGTATTTT

J gene: TRBJ2-1
D gene: NA
V gene: TRBV2
clone size: NA
CDR3 protein: CASSGLADNEQFF
CDR3 DNA: TGTGCCAGCAGTGGGTTAGCAGACAATGAGCAGTTCTTC

J gene: TRBJ1-2
D gene: NA
V gene: TRBV28
clone size: NA
CDR3 protein: CASRSSPYGYTF
CDR3 DNA: TGTGCCAGCAGGTCAAGCCCCTATGGCTACACCTTC

J gene: TRBJ1-1
D gene: NA
V gene: TRBV5-6
clone size: few
CDR3 protein: CASSPPGVANTEAFF
CDR3 DNA: TGTGCCAGCAGCCCCCCAGGGGTAGCGAACACTGAAGCTTTCTTT

J gene: TRBJ2-1
D gene: TRBD2
V gene: TRBV4-2
clone size: NA
CDR3 protein: CASSQDPGLAGEQFF
CDR3 DNA: TGTGCCAGCAGCCAAGATCCCGGACTAGCCGGTGAGCAGTTCTTC

J gene: TRBJ2-5
D gene: TRBD1
V gene: TRBV20-1
clone size: NA
CDR3 protein: CCARDQAGAGGLETQYF
CDR3 DNA: TGCTGTGCTAGAGATCAAGCAGGGGCAGGGGGTTTGGAGACCCAGTACTTC

J gene: TRBJ2-1
D gene: NA
V gene: TRBV5-1
clone size: few
CDR3 protein: CASSLGLSSASSYNEQFF
CDR3 DNA: TGCGCCAGCAGCTTGGGATTGAGTAGCGCCAGCTCCTACAATGAGCAGTTCTTC

J gene: TRBJ1-5
D gene: NA
V gene: TRBV6-5
clone size: few
CDR3 protein: CASSYDPFGQPQHF
CDR3 DNA: TGTGCCAGCAGTTACGACCCATTCGGGCAGCCCCAGCATTTT

J gene: TRBJ2-2
D gene: TRBD2
V gene: TRBV9
clone size: NA
CDR3 protein: CASSVGGGVGELFF
CDR3 DNA: TGTGCCAGCAGCGTAGGGGGGGGAGTAGGGGAGCTGTTTTTT

J gene: TRBJ2-2
D gene: TRBD2
V gene: TRBV12-5
clone size: few
CDR3 protein: CASAPSIGTSGREEAGELFF
CDR3 DNA: TGTGCTAGTGCTCCCTCAATAGGGACTAGCGGGAGGGAGGAGGCCGGGGAGCTGTTTTTT

J gene: TRBJ2-1
D gene: NA
V gene: TRBV2
clone size: few
CDR3 protein: CASSEPGLWGNSYNEQFF
CDR3 DNA: TGTGCCAGCAGTGAACCAGGCCTGTGGGGGAACTCCTACAATGAGCAGTTCTTC

J gene: TRBJ2-3
D gene: NA
V gene: TRBV6-2/TRBV6-3
clone size: few
CDR3 protein: CASLENTDTQYF
CDR3 DNA: TGTGCCAGCTTAGAGAACACAGATACGCAGTATTTT